The 17 T cell receptor beta chains reported below all come from one sample, sequenced in a study of blood T cell repertoires in COVID-19. TCRdb's table, derived via immunoSEQ multiplex PCR, lists solely in-frame clones and lacks some. The sample contains some 160,000 clones, approximately 90% of which appear only once. The sequencing input was PBMCs or T cells enriched from blood (not recorded which). All receptors come from a woman aged 50 to 60 who had recovered from COVID-19.

This CDR3 reads CASSYYRQAEQYF. The CDR3 nucleotides read TGTGCCAGCAGTTACTACAGGCAAGCCGAGCAGTACTTC. This rearrangement joins TRBV6-5 to TRBJ2-7, with a tentative D call TRBD1 (5 bases). Trimming removed 1 base at V and 6 bases at J, with 10 bases between. The CDR3 consists of 13 residues. CDR1 is MNHEY and CDR2 is SVGAGI in the germline V gene.

This chain links TRBV7-2 with TRBJ2-1; D unclear. The germline V gene encodes CDR1 SGHTA and CDR2 FQGNSA. The CDR3 sequence is 11 residues long. V was clipped by 1 base and J by 12 bases, with 7 bases between them. The CDR3 DNA sequence: TGTGCCAGCAGCTTAGTGGCAGGGCAGTTCTTC. As protein: CASSLVAGQFF.

V usage is TRBV7-2 and J usage is TRBJ2-1; D call uncertain. V shed 7 bases and J shed 8 bases, with 30 bases lying between them. Germline CDR1 is SGHTA and CDR2 is FQGNSA. This CDR3 region has 18 residues. CDR3 DNA sequence: TGTGCCAGCATTCTCCTCCCGGTTGCGGCTTCGGCTAATGATGAGCAGTTCTTC. Protein sequence: CASILLPVAASANDEQFF.

This clone showed up just a few times. The chain couples TRBV27 to TRBJ1-1; no reliable D call. CDR1 and CDR2 (germline): MNHEY, SMNVEV (reference sequence). The CDR3 extends over 13 amino acids. Trimming removed 9 bases from V and 5 bases from J, with 16 bases in between. CDR3 bases: TGTGCCAGTGGTTTTAATGCGGGTACTGAAGCTTTCTTT. Translated, it gives CASGFNAGTEAFF.

This chain joins TRBV29-1 and TRBJ2-7; weak D call: TRBD2 (6 bases). V gave up 3 bases and J gave up 3 bases, with 15 bases separating them. CDR3 length equals 14 residues. Germline V gene lookup returns CDR1 SQVTM and CDR2 ANQGSEA. The DNA of the CDR3 is TGCAGCGTTGAGTCGGGACTGAGGAACTACGAGCAGTACTTC. As protein: CSVESGLRNYEQYF.

This sequence joins TRBV3-1 (or the pseudogene TRBV3-2) and TRBJ1-5; D is perhaps TRBD1 (5 bases). CDR1 LGHDT and CDR2 YNNKEL come from the germline V gene (reference sequence). The V and J ends lost 0 bases and 1 base respectively, with 16 bases between them. The CDR3 extends over 18 amino acids. As DNA, the CDR3 is TGTGCCAGCAGCCAAGATTTTGGTTCAGGGCCAAGCAATCAGCCCCAGCATTTT. Its translation: CASSQDFGSGPSNQPQHF.

The chain links TRBV29-1 to TRBJ1-5; tentatively, D is TRBD1 (6 bases). Germline values: CDR1 SQVTM, CDR2 ANQGSEA. V was pared by 3 bases and J by 6 bases, with 21 bases between. The CDR3 contains 16 residues. CDR3 loop: CSVEYQGRRSSQPQHF. The CDR3 bases are TGCAGCGTTGAGTACCAGGGGCGGCGGTCGAGTCAGCCCCAGCATTTT.

This chain joins TRBV19 and TRBJ1-4, with TRBD1 matching 8 bases. CDR1 and CDR2 from the germline V gene are LNHDA and SQIVND (reference sequence). The CDR3 consists of 16 residues. Trimming took 4 bases from V and 0 from J; bases not matched to a gene: 4. CDR3 nucleotides: TGTGCCAGTAGTACTGGACAGGGTGCAACTAATGAAAAACTGTTTTTT. It yields the protein CASSTGQGATNEKLFF. The complete variable domain, with remaining parts taken from reference TRBV19 and TRBJ1-4, reads DGGITQSPKYLFRKEGQNVTLSCEQNLNHDAMYWYRQDPGQGLRLIYYSQIVNDFQKGDIAEGYSVSREKKESFPLTVTSAQKNPTAFYLCASSTGQGATNEKLFFGSGTQLSVL.

This chain connects TRBV6-2 or TRBV6-3 to TRBJ2-1, with 11 bases aligning to TRBD2. V shed 2 bases and J 2 bases; nucleotides not matched to a gene: 11. The CDR3 has 19 amino acids. CDR1 MNHEY and CDR2 SVGEGT come from the germline V gene. The CDR3 bases are TGTGCCAGCAGTTACGACAGGGCTAGCGGGGGGTTTACCTACAATGAGCAGTTCTTC. Translation gives CASSYDRASGGFTYNEQFF.

V and J are TRBV27 and TRBJ1-5, with TRBD1 matching 8 bases. The germline CDR1 and CDR2 sequences are MNHEY and SMNVEV (reference sequence). The CDR3 has 16 residues. The V and J ends lost 5 bases and 3 bases, in that order; junction bases with no gene match: 9. The CDR3 DNA sequence: TGTGCCAGCAGTGGCTCCGGGACAGGCATCAATCAGCCCCAGCATTTT. Encoded protein: CASSGSGTGINQPQHF.

CDR3 protein: CASRSDRGNEQYF. CDR3 nucleotides: TGTGCCAGCAGATCGGACAGGGGCAACGAGCAGTACTTC. The chain uses TRBV11-3 and TRBJ2-7, with 9 bases that match TRBD1. The V segment lost 6 bases and the J segment 5 bases; nucleotides outside the gene matches: 5. Germline-derived CDR1 and CDR2 are SGHNT and YENEEA. CDR3 length: 13 residues.

This chain joins TRBV5-4 and TRBJ1-2; D might be TRBD1 (6 bases). Germline V gives CDR1 SGHNT, CDR2 YYREEE (reference sequence). Trimming cost V 0 bases and J 1 base, with 10 bases left between them. The CDR3 extends over 15 amino acids. CDR3 bases: TGTGCCAGCAGCTTGGGGGGGGGCTATAACTATGGCTACACCTTC. Translation gives CASSLGGGYNYGYTF.

V is TRBV11-3 and J is TRBJ2-1; TRBD2 might be the D (7 bases). V was pared by 5 bases and J by 3 bases, with 17 bases between. Germline CDR1 is SGHNT and CDR2 is YENEEA. The CDR3 is 16 amino acids. The DNA for the CDR3 is TGTGCCAGCAGCCCAACGGAGGGGGGGGTCTACAATGAGCAGTTCTTC. This encodes CASSPTEGGVYNEQFF.

The chain joins TRBV6-6 to TRBJ1-4; the match to TRBD1 covers 10 bases. Trimming at V came to 6 bases and at J to 5 bases, leaving 9 bases not matched to a gene. Germline values: CDR1 MNHNY, CDR2 SVGAGI (reference sequence). CDR3 length: 16 amino acids. The CDR3 loop is CASRVLGQGGNEKLFF. Here the CDR3 DNA reads TGTGCCAGCAGGGTCCTTGGACAGGGGGGGAATGAAAAACTGTTTTTT.

This clone has just one count. V usage is TRBV7-7 and J usage is TRBJ2-5, with TRBD2 matching 8 bases. From germline, CDR1 is SSHAT and CDR2 FNYEAQ (reference sequence). V gave up 5 bases and J gave up 2 bases; unmatched junction bases: 13. The CDR3 has 17 residues. CDR3 coding DNA: TGTGCCAGCAGCAAAACCTTAGCGGGGTCGGGGCAAGAGACCCAGTACTTC. It encodes CASSKTLAGSGQETQYF. The full variable domain, in which reference TRBV7-7 and TRBJ2-5 provide the parts outside the CDR3, is GAGVSQSPRYKVTKRGQDVTLRCDPISSHATLYWYQQALGQGPEFLTYFNYEAQPDKSGLPSDRFSAERPEGSISTLTIQRTEQRDSAMYRCASSKTLAGSGQETQYFGPGTRLLVL.

The chain links TRBV7-6 to TRBJ1-1, with D possibly TRBD1 on 5 matching bases. Trimming stripped 1 base from V and 7 bases from J, with 16 bases between. Germline CDR1 reads SGHVS; CDR2 reads FNYEAQ. The CDR3 covers 15 residues. For the CDR3, the DNA is TGTGCCAGCAGCTTAGAACCCTCTCGGGGGTTTGAAGCTTTCTTT. Protein: CASSLEPSRGFEAFF. Based on the CDR3 plus reference TRBV7-6 and TRBJ1-1, the full variable domain is GAGVSQSPRYKVTKRGQDVALRCDPISGHVSLYWYRQALGQGPEFLTYFNYEAQQDKSGLPNDRFSAERPEGSISTLTIQRTEQRDSAMYRCASSLEPSRGFEAFFGQGTRLTVV.

The chain links TRBV5-4 to TRBJ1-2, with a possible D match to TRBD1 (5 bases). In germline, CDR1 is SGHNT, CDR2 YYREEE (reference sequence). Between the trimmed V and J ends, which lost 4 bases and 4 bases, there was a span of 11 bases. The CDR3 has 13 amino acids. This CDR3 reads CASSPRGSYGYTF. For the CDR3, the DNA is TGTGCCAGCAGCCCAAGGGGCTCCTATGGCTACACCTTC.